These 15 T cell receptor beta chains came from one sample sequenced in a study of cytomegalovirus exposure and HLA in healthy donors. The study ran its PCR with 60 Vbeta and 13 Jbeta primers. Method: immunoSEQ multiplex PCR; TCRdb's copy keeps in-frame clones and lacks some. The repertoire consists of under 250,000 clones, with 80% to 85% occurring once and the leading ten covering approximately 0.71%. What was sequenced was PBMCs. Receptors were obtained from a boy younger than 10 in good health and CMV-seronegative.

J is TRBJ2-1 and V is TRBV5-1; 9 bases match TRBD1. This CDR3 is 12 amino acids long. Germline V gives CDR1 SGHRS, CDR2 YFSETQ. V lost 4 bases, J lost 10 bases, and 3 bases stayed unmatched. Here the CDR3 DNA reads TGCGCCAGCAGCACGGACAGGGGCGAGCAGTTCTTC. Translation: CASSTDRGEQFF.

In DNA, the CDR3 is TGTGCCTGGAGTACAGGAAGGCCCTCAGTTATCCGCGACACTGAAGCTTTCTTT. Translating it yields CAWSTGRPSVIRDTEAFF. The chain employs TRBV30 and TRBJ1-1; perhaps TRBD1 as D (5 bases). Germline assignment: CDR1 GTSNPN and CDR2 SVGIG (reference sequence). The CDR3 loop spans 18 amino acids. The V and J ends lost 2 bases and 3 bases respectively, with 25 bases between them.

This chain connects TRBV28 to TRBJ1-1, with a possible D match to TRBD1 (5 bases). Trimming removed 5 bases from V and 1 base from J, with 8 bases in between. Germline V lookup: CDR1 MDHEN, CDR2 SYDVKM. The CDR3 has 13 amino acids. The CDR3 is CASSQTENTEAFF. The CDR3, as DNA: TGTGCCAGCAGTCAGACAGAGAACACTGAAGCTTTCTTT.

The chain recombines TRBV7-6 with TRBJ2-6; tentative D call: TRBD1 (6 bases). The CDR3 length is 18 residues. Germline CDR1 SGHVS, CDR2 FNYEAQ. V lost 5 bases to trimming and J lost 0 bases, with 17 bases between them. The CDR3 DNA follows: TGTGCCAGCAGCGGGGGCCGGACAGCCCTCTCTGGGGCCAACGTCCTGACTTTC. Encoded protein: CASSGGRTALSGANVLTF.

The gene calls are TRBV5-6 and TRBJ2-5; 8 nucleotides agree with TRBD1. The J call is in doubt because the DNA end fits TRBJ2-7 better. The CDR3 is made up of 14 amino acids. Per germline, CDR1 SGHDT and CDR2 YYEEEE. CDR3 sequence (DNA): TGTGCCAGCAGCGCCGGGACAGGAGCCTACGAGCAGTACTTC. Protein sequence: CASSAGTGAYEQYF.

The genes are TRBV27 and TRBJ1-1; TRBD1 matches at 10 bases. The CDR3 has 15 amino acids. Germline CDR1 is MNHEY and CDR2 is SMNVEV (reference sequence). Unmatched junction bases numbered 4, after V lost 4 bases and J lost 2 bases. The CDR3 nucleotides read TGTGCCAGCAGTTCGGGACAGGGGAGAAACACTGAAGCTTTCTTT. Its translation is CASSSGQGRNTEAFF.

This chain uses TRBV7-2 with TRBJ2-6; D gene ambiguous. Trimming took off 5 bases at V and 4 bases at J, with 21 bases between the two ends. Germline CDR1 is SGHTA and CDR2 is FQGNSA. This CDR3 has 18 amino acids. Here the CDR3 reads CASSGAIQRSPGANVLTF. In DNA form, the CDR3 reads TGTGCCAGCAGCGGAGCTATCCAGCGTAGCCCCGGGGCCAACGTCCTGACTTTC.

The chain employs TRBV9 and TRBJ2-2; D is perhaps TRBD1 (6 bases). V was trimmed by 0 bases and J by 5 bases, leaving 8 bases between them. Germline values: CDR1 SGDLS, CDR2 YYNGEE. This CDR3 has 14 residues. The DNA for the CDR3 is TGTGCCAGCAGCGTAGGCCAGGGGACCGGGGAGCTGTTTTTT. It specifies CASSVGQGTGELFF.

This chain joins TRBV5-1 and TRBJ2-1; D is unclear. CDR1 SGHRS and CDR2 YFSETQ come from the germline V gene. V was cut by 0 bases and J by 2 bases, with 9 bases left in between. This CDR3 spans 15 amino acids. DNA of the CDR3: TGCGCCAGCAGCTTGGAGGCCCTAGCCTACAATGAGCAGTTCTTC. It is translated as CASSLEALAYNEQFF.

The chain couples TRBV10-3 to TRBJ1-2, with TRBD1 matching 11 bases. The CDR3 runs 17 residues. V gave up 2 bases and J gave up 2 bases; unmatched junction bases: 7. Germline V gene lookup returns CDR1 ENHRY and CDR2 SYGVKD. CDR3 protein: CAISEGTGGTPNYGYTF. As DNA, the CDR3 is TGTGCCATCAGTGAGGGGACAGGGGGAACACCCAACTATGGCTACACCTTC.

V is TRBV27 and J is TRBJ1-2; possibly TRBD1 for D (5 bases). Between the trimmed V and J ends, which lost 8 bases and 0 bases, there was a span of 10 bases. The CDR3 is 13 amino acids. Per germline, CDR1 MNHEY and CDR2 SMNVEV (reference sequence). CDR3 nucleotides: TGTGCCAGCGCGGGACCCGCTAACTATGGCTACACCTTC. This codes for CASAGPANYGYTF.

This chain connects TRBV25-1 to TRBJ1-1, with TRBD1 matching over 8 bases. Looked up from germline, CDR1 is MGHDK and CDR2 is SYGVNS. The CDR3 has 15 residues. V shed 4 bases, J shed 1 base, and the junction held 5 bases outside the gene matches. The CDR3 nucleotides read TGTGCCAGCAGTGGTATGGGGACAGGGAACACTGAAGCTTTCTTT. Protein sequence: CASSGMGTGNTEAFF.

The V call is TRBV7-8, the J call TRBJ1-2; 8 bases agree with TRBD1. CDR3 size: 16 residues. CDR1 and CDR2 (germline): SGHVS, FQNEAQ. With V trimmed by 7 bases and J by 4 bases, 14 bases remained unmatched. This CDR3 is CASTLLAGGDAYGYTF. The CDR3 nucleotides read TGTGCCAGCACCCTTCTTGCAGGGGGCGACGCCTATGGCTACACCTTC.

The V gene is TRBV9, the J gene TRBJ2-7, with TRBD2 matching over 8 bases. This CDR3 is 17 amino acids long. V lost 4 bases to trimming and J lost 0 bases; unmatched junction nucleotides: 12. Germline values: CDR1 SGDLS, CDR2 YYNGEE. CDR3: CASSPRGGAGDSYEQYF. As DNA, the CDR3 is TGTGCCAGCAGCCCCCGGGGGGGAGCGGGGGACTCCTACGAGCAGTACTTC.

There are a few counts of this clone. CDR3 DNA sequence: TGCGCCAGCAGCTTGACCGGAGAAAACGTGGACTATGGCTACACCTTC. Translated, it gives CASSLTGENVDYGYTF. The chain employs TRBV5-1 and TRBJ1-2; D is uncertain. Between the trimmed V and J ends, which lost 1 base and 3 bases, there was a span of 16 bases. Looked up from germline, CDR1 is SGHRS and CDR2 is YFSETQ. The CDR3 has 16 amino acids.